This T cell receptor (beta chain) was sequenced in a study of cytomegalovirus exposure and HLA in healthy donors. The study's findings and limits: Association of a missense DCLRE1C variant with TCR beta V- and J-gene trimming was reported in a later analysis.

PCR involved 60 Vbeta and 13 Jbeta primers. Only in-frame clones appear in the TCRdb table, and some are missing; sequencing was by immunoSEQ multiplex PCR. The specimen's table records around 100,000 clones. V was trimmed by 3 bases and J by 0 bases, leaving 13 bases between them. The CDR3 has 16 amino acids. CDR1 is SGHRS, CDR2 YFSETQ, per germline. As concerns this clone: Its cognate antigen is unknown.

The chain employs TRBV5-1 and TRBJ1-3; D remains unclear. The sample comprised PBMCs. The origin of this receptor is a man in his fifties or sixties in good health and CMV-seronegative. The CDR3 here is CASSSTVGSSGNTIYF. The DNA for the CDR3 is TGCGCCAGCAGCTCAACAGTCGGGAGCTCTGGAAACACCATATATTTT. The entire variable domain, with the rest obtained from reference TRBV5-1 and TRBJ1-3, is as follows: KAGVTQTPRYLIKTRGQQVTLSCSPISGHRSVSWYQQTPGQGLQFLFEYFSETQRNKGNFPGRFSGRQFSNSRSEMNVSTLELGDSALYLCASSSTVGSSGNTIYFGEGSWLTVV.